This record covers a single TCR beta chain. Its specificity is not known. This sample was included in a study of T cell repertoires in cytomegalovirus infection. About the study: CMV infection plus the matching HLA type was flagged by public TCR beta signatures.

V was clipped by 3 bases and J by 6 bases, with 9 bases between them. CDR1 is SNHLY and CDR2 is FYNNEI in the germline V gene. The length of the CDR3 is 13 residues. The study's findings and limits: The study identified carriers of CMV plus the relevant HLA from cumulative public TCR beta family frequency. The study found HLA-C-restricted CMV-specific TCR beta clonotypes dominating the ex vivo response.

TCRdb processed the reads anew with MiXCR; each CDR3 protein has one entry. The table includes more than 650,000 distinct CDR3 sequences, about a third detected once. The specimen was PBMCs. The source is a human donor in good health (CMV status not recorded). Some clones in this sample may be carry-over from other donors' samples. The V and J genes are TRBV2 and TRBJ2-1; D gene unclear. CDR3 coding DNA: TGTGCCAGCAGTGATGACGGCAGCAATGAGCAGTTCTTC. Encoded protein: CASSDDGSNEQFF.